Presented here are 14 T cell receptor beta chains from one specimen sequenced in a study of blood T cells in healthy people across ages. Primers used in a second PCR of about 7 to 12 cycles were a sample-barcoded 5' primer and a J-beta primer mix. TCRdb re-called the 5' RACE reads with MiXCR, one entry per CDR3 protein. The table records about a million distinct CDR3 sequences, 45% to 50% of them present only once. Sequenced material: blood. The origin of the receptors is a man aged 25 to 40 in good health.

A few counts support this clonotype. The J gene is TRBJ2-5, the V gene TRBV9; perhaps TRBD2 as D (5 bases). Trimming took 3 bases from V and 2 from J, leaving 11 bases between them. The CDR3 contains 14 residues. CDR1 is SGDLS, CDR2 YYNGEE, per germline. The CDR3: CASSAGSQQETQYF. The CDR3 bases are TGTGCCAGCAGCGCGGGGAGTCAGCAAGAGACCCAGTACTTC.

V is TRBV29-1 and J is TRBJ2-3; TRBD1 matches 11 bases. The J segment lost 6 bases and the V segment lost 3 bases, leaving 5 bases of the junction unmatched. Per germline, CDR1 SQVTM and CDR2 ANQGSEA. The CDR3 is made up of 14 amino acids. CDR3 nucleotide sequence: TGCAGCGTTGAGAGGACAGGGGGCGTCGATACGCAGTATTTT. Translation gives CSVERTGGVDTQYF.

This clonotype was recorded a few times. The chain employs TRBV16 and TRBJ1-6; the D gene is possibly TRBD1 (5 bases). Germline V gene sequence: CDR1 KGHSY, CDR2 FQNENV. The CDR3 is made up of 12 amino acids. V was shortened by 4 bases and J by 15 bases, with 13 bases between the two germline ends. The CDR3 DNA reads TGTGCCAGCAGCCCCCAGGGAGGACGCCTCCACTTT. Its protein is CASSPQGGRLHF.

This clonotype was counted a few times. The chain combines TRBV12-3 or TRBV12-4 with TRBJ2-1; maybe TRBD2 (5 bases). Matching the DNA end better, TRBJ2-7 makes the J call doubtful. The CDR3 is made up of 15 amino acids. In nucleotides, the CDR3 is TGTGCCAGCAGTTTAGGGACTGGTGTAAACAATGAGCAGTACTTC. Protein: CASSLGTGVNNEQYF.

The gene calls are TRBV11-1 and TRBJ2-7, with 11 nucleotides matching TRBD2. Near its end, the DNA agrees better with TRBJ2-5, so the J call may be wrong. CDR3 length equals 16 residues. Germline CDR1 and CDR2: SGHAT and FQDESV (reference sequence). In DNA, the CDR3 is TGTGCCAGCAGCTTAGCGACGGGACTAGCGGAAGAGACCCAGTACTTC. Its protein is CASSLATGLAEETQYF.

The chain uses TRBV12-3 or TRBV12-4 and TRBJ2-5, with D perhaps TRBD2 (5 bases). The V gene lost 11 bases and the J gene lost 2 bases, with 15 bases spanning the gap. This CDR3 contains 13 residues. CDR3: CASRKVAQETQYF. CDR3 nucleotide sequence: TGTGCCTCCAGAAAGGTAGCGCAAGAGACCCAGTACTTC.

V usage is TRBV20-1 and J usage is TRBJ2-7; a possible D gene is TRBD1 (6 bases). The J call may be faulty, since TRBJ2-5 better matches the DNA end. The CDR3 has 13 residues. Germline V gives CDR1 DFQATT, CDR2 SNEGSKA (reference sequence). CDR3 loop: CSAGETGQGTQYF. The CDR3 DNA follows: TGCAGTGCTGGGGAGACAGGTCAGGGGACCCAGTACTTC.

Turning to this clonotype: The junction departs from germline at one end; a sequencing error may be responsible. The V call is TRBV5-1, the J call TRBJ2-4; TRBD1 might be the D (5 bases). The J call is doubtful: the DNA matches TRBJ2-7 better. Germline V gene sequence: CDR1 SGHRS, CDR2 YFSETQ. The CDR3 is 13 residues long. Here the CDR3 reads CVSSFEGRDEQYF. The CDR3 DNA reads TGCGTCAGCAGCTTTGAAGGCAGGGACGAGCAGTACTTC.

This clonotype was found a few times. CDR3 protein: CASSLRGGASTDTQYF. CDR3 DNA: TGTGCCAGCAGTTTGCGCGGGGGGGCTAGCACAGATACGCAGTATTTT. The chain links TRBV28 to TRBJ2-3; TRBD2 aligns across 9 bases. The CDR3 runs to 16 residues. CDR1 MDHEN and CDR2 SYDVKM come from the germline V gene. Trimming removed 3 bases from V and 0 bases from J; junction bases left unmatched: 4.

The V call is TRBV4-1, the J call TRBJ2-1; TRBD1 matches at 10 bases. The germline gives CDR1 MGHRA, CDR2 YSYEKL. The CDR3 extends over 16 amino acids. The junction had 5 bases not matched to a gene; V was cut back by 1 base and J by 5 bases. The CDR3 is CASSQGVGTGDNEQFF. CDR3 nucleotides: TGCGCCAGCAGCCAAGGGGTTGGGACAGGGGACAATGAGCAGTTCTTC.

The chain carries TRBV20-1 and TRBJ2-5, with D unresolved. The CDR3 sequence is 16 residues long. The V and J ends lost 8 bases and 11 bases respectively, with 33 bases between them. From germline, CDR1 is DFQATT and CDR2 SNEGSKA (reference sequence). As DNA, the CDR3 is TGCAGTACCGCTAGAAATCTCGGCAGAGACCCTACGAGGCAGTACTTC. This sequence encodes CSTARNLGRDPTRQYF.

This rearrangement joins TRBV7-3 to TRBJ2-1; D not resolved. Trimming stripped 2 bases from V and 3 bases from J, with 5 bases between. The germline gives CDR1 SGHTA, CDR2 FQGTGA. The CDR3 is 13 residues long. CDR3 coding DNA: TGTGCCAGCAGCTTATCCTTCTACAATGAGCAGTTCTTC. Protein: CASSLSFYNEQFF.

A single count supports this clonotype. The chain links TRBV28 to TRBJ1-2; 8 positions agree with TRBD1. The CDR3 is 16 residues long. The ends lost 8 bases at V and 1 base at J; junction bases unmatched: 12. Germline V CDR1 and CDR2: MDHEN, SYDVKM. The CDR3 DNA is TGTGCCAGCCATTCTGGGGGGACAGGTCTTAACTATGGCTACACCTTC. Translation gives CASHSGGTGLNYGYTF.

J is TRBJ2-1 and V is TRBV4-1, with 11 bases identical to TRBD2. The J segment lost 2 bases and the V segment lost 1 base, leaving 7 bases of the junction unmatched. Looked up from germline, CDR1 is MGHRA and CDR2 is YSYEKL. The CDR3 runs to 18 residues. CDR3 sequence reads: CASSQVAGGLVTYNEQFF. As DNA, the CDR3 is TGCGCCAGCAGCCAAGTAGCGGGGGGGCTTGTTACCTACAATGAGCAGTTCTTC.